The rows below give T cell receptor beta chains drawn from one sample of a study of immune evolution from preneoplasia to lung adenocarcinoma. The protocol was immunoSEQ multiplex PCR, while the TCRdb copy is restricted to in-frame clones and leaves out a portion. Seen here are about 4,900 clones, roughly 80% observed once, and the top ten hold around 8%. Specimen: FFPE minimally invasive lung adenocarcinoma tissue. Receptors originate from a person aged 70 to 85 with lung adenocarcinoma. CDR3s include the opening cysteine and the closing phenylalanine or tryptophan. The D gene is left open where the match is weak. Only some rows state a clone size, as once, few, many or a class for expanded clones.

len,v_gene,j_gene,d_gene,abundance,CDR3aa,CDR3nt
17,TRBV4-3,TRBJ2-2,-,-,CASSQDLGGTNTGELFF,TGCGCCAGCAGCCAAGATTTAGGGGGAACGAACACCGGGGAGCTGTTTTTT
14,TRBV4-3,TRBJ2-7,TRBD2,once,CALEWLAGVYEQYF,TGCGCTCTCGAGTGGCTAGCGGGAGTTTACGAGCAGTACTTC
12,TRBV2,TRBJ2-7,-,large,CAGGPLPYEQYF,TGTGCCGGGGGGCCCCTACCCTACGAGCAGTACTTC
16,TRBV6-5,TRBJ1-6,-,-,CASSYSLGRQALPLHF,TGTGCCAGCAGTTACTCGTTGGGCAGACAGGCCTTACCCCTCCACTTT
14,TRBV6-5,TRBJ2-7,TRBD1,-,CASSRQGSSYEQYF,TGTGCCAGCAGTCGACAGGGCAGCTCCTACGAGCAGTACTTC
15,TRBV7-9,TRBJ1-3,TRBD1,-,CASSPGTGPRNTIYF,TGTGCCAGCAGCCCCGGGACAGGGCCGAGAAACACCATATATTTT
16,TRBV13,TRBJ2-7,TRBD2,-,CASGPSSGLATTEQYF,TGTGCCAGCGGACCCAGTTCGGGACTAGCGACCACCGAGCAGTACTTC
17,TRBV4-3,TRBJ1-3,-,few,CASSQSSGSTTGNTIYF,TGCGCCAGCAGCCAATCGTCCGGGAGCACAACTGGAAACACCATATATTTT
16,TRBV28,TRBJ2-7,TRBD1,few,CASNRLRTGLEYEQYF,TGTGCCAGCAACCGCCTAAGGACAGGCCTAGAGTACGAGCAGTACTTC
15,TRBV2,TRBJ1-5,-,-,CASSGDLGSNQPQHF,TGTGCCAGCAGTGGGGACCTGGGGAGCAATCAGCCCCAGCATTTT
15,TRBV5-4,TRBJ2-7,TRBD2,large,CASSFASGSTYEQYF,TGTGCCAGCAGCTTTGCTAGCGGGAGTACTTACGAGCAGTACTTC
19,TRBV27,TRBJ2-1,TRBD1,few,CASSPRRRETGGINNEQFF,TGTGCCAGCAGTCCCCGGCGGAGAGAGACAGGGGGAATCAACAATGAGCAGTTCTTC
17,TRBV28,TRBJ2-2,-,-,CATAPLGPRIAAGELFF,TGTGCCACCGCACCTTTAGGGCCGAGGATAGCAGCCGGGGAGCTGTTTTTT
11,TRBV6-6,TRBJ2-1,-,few,CASEAVHEQFF,TGTGCCAGCGAGGCGGTCCATGAGCAGTTCTTC
10,TRBV20-1,TRBJ2-1,-,-,CSVRLYEQFF,TGCAGTGTTCGGCTTTATGAGCAGTTCTTC
15,TRBV7-2,TRBJ2-1,-,-,CASSLGRWRVDEQFF,TGTGCCAGCAGCTTAGGCAGATGGAGGGTGGATGAGCAGTTCTTC
14,TRBV4-3,TRBJ2-3,-,-,CASSQVGQGDTQYF,TGCGCCAGCAGCCAAGTTGGGCAGGGAGATACGCAGTATTTT
13,TRBV29-1,TRBJ1-1,-,-,CSVSTDWNTEAFF,TGCAGCGTGTCGACAGATTGGAACACTGAAGCTTTCTTT
13,TRBV2,TRBJ1-1,-,-,CARKETGNTEAFF,TGTGCCAGGAAAGAAACAGGGAACACTGAAGCTTTCTTT
17,TRBV2,TRBJ2-1,TRBD1,once,CASSRPGQGASINEQFF,TGTGCCAGCAGTCGTCCGGGACAGGGGGCCTCTATTAATGAGCAGTTCTTC
14,TRBV15,TRBJ1-1,-,-,CATSRAQGDTEAFF,TGTGCCACCAGCAGAGCCCAAGGGGACACTGAAGCTTTCTTT
15,TRBV4-2,TRBJ2-1,-,-,CASSQGLGIYNEQFF,TGTGCCAGCAGCCAAGGATTAGGGATCTACAATGAGCAGTTCTTC
16,TRBV19,TRBJ1-3,TRBD1,-,CASSSGTGYGGNTIYF,TGTGCCAGTTCGTCCGGGACAGGGTATGGCGGAAACACCATATATTTT
16,TRBV7-2,TRBJ2-2,TRBD2,-,CASSPRKRESTGELFF,TGTGCCAGCAGCCCACGGAAGCGGGAGAGCACCGGGGAGCTGTTTTTT
14,TRBV6-5,TRBJ2-7,-,-,CASSYSYSSYEQYF,TGTGCCAGCAGTTATTCGTACAGCTCCTACGAGCAGTACTTC
14,TRBV19,TRBJ2-7,TRBD1,-,CASSRGQGYYEQYF,TGTGCCAGTAGTAGGGGACAGGGATACTACGAGCAGTACTTC
14,TRBV6-1,TRBJ2-7,TRBD1,-,CASRIRDRGYEQYF,TGTGCCAGCAGGATACGGGACAGGGGTTACGAGCAGTACTTC
16,TRBV28,TRBJ2-5,-,-,CASTFGRGWDQETQYF,TGTGCCAGCACCTTCGGGCGAGGGTGGGACCAAGAGACCCAGTACTTC
14,TRBV28,TRBJ1-2,-,-,CASTPPVRGSGYTF,TGTGCCAGCACTCCCCCCGTCAGGGGAAGTGGCTACACCTTC
17,TRBV4-1,TRBJ1-3,-,-,CASSLSWTGNAGNTIYF,TGCGCCAGCAGCCTCTCCTGGACGGGAAACGCTGGAAACACCATATATTTT
14,TRBV11-2,TRBJ2-5,-,-,CASSLGLDGETQYF,TGTGCCAGCAGCTTAGGTCTAGACGGGGAGACCCAGTACTTC
12,TRBV4-3,TRBJ1-4,-,-,CASSRGNEKLFF,TGCGCCAGCAGTAGAGGAAATGAAAAACTGTTTTTT
15,TRBV10-3,TRBJ2-7,-,-,CAIKGAETSSYEQYF,TGTGCCATCAAAGGGGCCGAGACTAGCTCCTACGAGCAGTACTTC
14,TRBV5-1,TRBJ2-1,TRBD2,-,CASNERGAYNEQFF,TGCGCCAGCAACGAGCGGGGGGCCTACAATGAGCAGTTCTTC
12,TRBV7-2,TRBJ2-2,-,-,CASSRTEGELFF,TGTGCCAGCAGCAGAACCGAAGGGGAGCTGTTTTTT
15,TRBV19,TRBJ2-2,TRBD1,few,CASSVGTGNTGELFF,TGTGCCAGTTCAGTCGGGACAGGGAACACCGGGGAGCTGTTTTTT
16,TRBV7-3,TRBJ2-5,TRBD2,few,CASSLGLAGGFETQYF,TGTGCCAGCAGCCTCGGGCTAGCGGGGGGATTTGAGACCCAGTACTTC
13,TRBV29-1,TRBJ2-3,TRBD1,-,CSVRTGGGDTQYF,TGCAGCGTCCGGACAGGGGGAGGAGATACGCAGTATTTT
15,TRBV6-1,TRBJ2-7,-,-,CASSEAVGSSYEQYF,TGTGCCAGCAGTGAGGCGGTAGGCAGCTCCTACGAGCAGTACTTC
12,TRBV30,TRBJ2-7,-,-,CAWRGDSYEQYF,TGTGCCTGGAGGGGGGACTCCTACGAGCAGTACTTC
15,TRBV28,TRBJ1-6,-,-,CASSIRLAANSPLHF,TGTGCCAGCAGTATAAGATTGGCCGCTAATTCACCCCTCCACTTT
12,TRBV5-6,TRBJ1-1,-,-,CASSLGTYEAFF,TGTGCCAGCAGCTTGGGGACCTATGAAGCTTTCTTT